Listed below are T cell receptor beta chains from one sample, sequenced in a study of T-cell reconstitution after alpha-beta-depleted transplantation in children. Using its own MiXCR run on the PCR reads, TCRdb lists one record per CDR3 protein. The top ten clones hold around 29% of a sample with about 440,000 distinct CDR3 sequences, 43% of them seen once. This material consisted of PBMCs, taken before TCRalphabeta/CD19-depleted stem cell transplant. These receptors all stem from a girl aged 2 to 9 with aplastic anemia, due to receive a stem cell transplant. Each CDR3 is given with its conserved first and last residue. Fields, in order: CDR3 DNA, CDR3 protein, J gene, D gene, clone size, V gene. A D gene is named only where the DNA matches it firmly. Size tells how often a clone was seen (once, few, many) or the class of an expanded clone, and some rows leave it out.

TGTGCCAGCAGACTACAGGGTCCTGAAGCTTTCTTT | CASRLQGPEAFF | TRBJ1-1 | - | - | TRBV6-6
TGCAGTGCTAGGGGGACAGGGGGCTTGCGTACCGGGGAGCTGTTTTTT | CSARGTGGLRTGELFF | TRBJ2-2 | TRBD1 | - | TRBV20-1
TGCAGTGCTGTTAGCGGATATAGCTCCTACGAGCAGTACTTC | CSAVSGYSSYEQYF | TRBJ2-7 | - | - | TRBV20-1
TGCAGCGTCACGAGGTCTGCCCTCGGGAATGAGCAGTTCTTC | CSVTRSALGNEQFF | TRBJ2-1 | - | - | TRBV29-1
TGTGCCAGCACCTCGGCAGGGGTAACGGGGGCCAACGTCCTGACTTTC | CASTSAGVTGANVLTF | TRBJ2-6 | - | many | TRBV28
TGTGCCAGCAGCCCCCGACTAGCGGGAAGGTGGGGGGAGCTGTTTTTT | CASSPRLAGRWGELFF | TRBJ2-2 | TRBD2 | many | TRBV7-2
TGTGCCACCACGACTAGCGGAAACGGCAATGAGCAGTTCTTC | CATTTSGNGNEQFF | TRBJ2-1 | TRBD2 | - | TRBV6-2/TRBV6-3
TGTGCCACCAGCATAACGGGACTAGGAACCGGGGAGCTGTTTTTT | CATSITGLGTGELFF | TRBJ2-2 | TRBD2 | - | TRBV15
TGTGCCAGCAGTTTCCACGGGACTAGCGGGGGGATAACCTACGAGCAGTACTTC | CASSFHGTSGGITYEQYF | TRBJ2-7 | TRBD2 | few | TRBV6-5
TGTGCCAGCAGTTTATTGTGGAGCTCTGGAAACACCATATATTTT | CASSLLWSSGNTIYF | TRBJ1-3 | - | - | TRBV28
TGTGCCACCAGCAGATTCAGTCACGGGACTAGCATGGAGACCCAGTACTTC | CATSRFSHGTSMETQYF | TRBJ2-5 | TRBD2 | - | TRBV15
TGTGCCAGCAGCCATAAGGCGCTGTACCAAGAGACCCAGTACTTC | CASSHKALYQETQYF | TRBJ2-5 | - | once | TRBV3-1
TGTGCCAGCAGCGTAGGGGGGGAGCAGTACTTC | CASSVGGEQYF | TRBJ2-7 | - | many | TRBV9
TGCAGTGCTACGGGACAGGGCTTCCACGAGCAGTACTTC | CSATGQGFHEQYF | TRBJ2-7 | TRBD1 | - | TRBV20-1
TGTGCCACCAGCAGATCTGCGGGACAGGGTGAGCCCCAGCATTTT | CATSRSAGQGEPQHF | TRBJ1-5 | TRBD1 | - | TRBV15
TGTGCCACCAGTGCCGGGTCCTATGGCTACACCTTC | CATSAGSYGYTF | TRBJ1-2 | - | few | TRBV24-1
TGTGCCAGCAGCTTGGTTATTGGGCCTAATGTGGAGACCCAGTACTTC | CASSLVIGPNVETQYF | TRBJ2-5 | - | many | TRBV5-4
TGCAGTGCTAGAGGTGTCGGCAACCCCTACGAGCAGTACTTC | CSARGVGNPYEQYF | TRBJ2-7 | - | - | TRBV20-1
TGTGCCAGCAGTTACGAGGGCGACTATGGCTACACCTTC | CASSYEGDYGYTF | TRBJ1-2 | - | - | TRBV6-6
TGTGCCAGCAGTTTCCAGGGGGCGTCGGGTCAGCCCCAGCATTTT | CASSFQGASGQPQHF | TRBJ1-5 | TRBD1 | few | TRBV28
TGTGCCAGCAGTTTCGCCCTCCGAGCTAGCGTGCTCCAAGAGACCCAGTACTTC | CASSFALRASVLQETQYF | TRBJ2-5 | - | - | TRBV28
TGCAGTGCCGCGAACGGACAGGCTGGAAACACCATATATTTT | CSAANGQAGNTIYF | TRBJ1-3 | TRBD1 | many | TRBV20-1
TGTGCCAGCAGCTTAAGGGGAGTGGGACTAGCGAGTAACAATGAGCAGTTCTTC | CASSLRGVGLASNNEQFF | TRBJ2-1 | TRBD2 | many | TRBV11-1
TGTGCCAGCAGCTTGGAAGGACATCGGAGTGACATTCAGTACTTC | CASSLEGHRSDIQYF | TRBJ2-4 | - | - | TRBV5-6
TGTGCCTGGAGTGTACGGAGTGAGCAGTTCTTC | CAWSVRSEQFF | TRBJ2-1 | - | - | TRBV30
TGTGCCATCAGTGAGTCGGGAGGACAGGGGGGGCAAGCTTTCTTT | CAISESGGQGGQAFF | TRBJ1-1 | TRBD1 | few | TRBV10-3
TGCGCCAGCAGCGGGGGGGCTGACTACAATGAGCAGTTCTTC | CASSGGADYNEQFF | TRBJ2-1 | - | few | TRBV5-1
TGTGCCAGCAGCTTGGGGAGCGGGGGTCATTACAATGAGCAGTTCTTC | CASSLGSGGHYNEQFF | TRBJ2-1 | TRBD2 | - | TRBV5-6
TGCGCCAGCAGCTTGGGAGCCGGGGCGTGGACTGAAGCTTTCTTT | CASSLGAGAWTEAFF | TRBJ1-1 | - | - | TRBV5-1
TGTGCCAGCAGCAAATTTGGCTACACCTTC | CASSKFGYTF | TRBJ1-2 | - | - | TRBV21-1
TGTGCCAGCAGCTCCCTTGGCTACGGGACTGTGAATGAAAAACTGTTTTTT | CASSSLGYGTVNEKLFF | TRBJ1-4 | - | few | TRBV7-9
TGTGCCAGCAGTTATCCTCAAGGGCGCGGCCAAGAGACCCAGTACTTC | CASSYPQGRGQETQYF | TRBJ2-5 | - | - | TRBV6-5
TGCGCCAGCAGCTCCCTAAGGGGGGGGCAAGAGACCCAGTACTTC | CASSSLRGGQETQYF | TRBJ2-5 | - | many | TRBV5-1
TGTGCCAGCAGTACTAGCGCCTACGAGCAGTACTTC | CASSTSAYEQYF | TRBJ2-7 | TRBD2 | few | TRBV28
TGTGCCAGCCGAGGTAGGGGGGGTCCGCAAGAGACCCAGTACTTC | CASRGRGGPQETQYF | TRBJ2-5 | - | - | TRBV28
TGCAGTGCTAGACCCGGCGGGTTCTACGAGCAGTACTTC | CSARPGGFYEQYF | TRBJ2-7 | - | many | TRBV20-1
TGTGCCAGCAGATCACAGGGGCTGAACACTGAAGCTTTCTTT | CASRSQGLNTEAFF | TRBJ1-1 | TRBD1 | many | TRBV14
TGTGCCAGCAGCCCCCTAAGACTTCGCTACGAGCAGTACTTC | CASSPLRLRYEQYF | TRBJ2-7 | - | few | TRBV5-5
TGCAGTGCTCCCGAATTTTCCGACGAGCAGTACTTC | CSAPEFSDEQYF | TRBJ2-7 | - | many | TRBV20-1
TGTGCCAGCAGCTTAGATCGGGGGGACAGCCGAAAAAAACTGTTTTTT | CASSLDRGDSRKKLFF | TRBJ1-4 | TRBD1 | many | TRBV11-3
TGCGCCAGCAGCCCGACGGACAGGACAAACACTGAAGCTTTCTTT | CASSPTDRTNTEAFF | TRBJ1-1 | TRBD1 | - | TRBV5-1
TGCAGCGTTGAGGCCTCTAGTGGGGCCTACGAGCAGTACTTC | CSVEASSGAYEQYF | TRBJ2-7 | - | - | TRBV29-1
TGTGCCAGCAGCTATGAGACAGGGGGCTCGGCCTACGAGCAGTACTTC | CASSYETGGSAYEQYF | TRBJ2-7 | TRBD1 | - | TRBV28
TGCGCCAGCAGCCAAGATTTGGGTACGAGGAATCAGCCCCAGCATTTT | CASSQDLGTRNQPQHF | TRBJ1-5 | - | few | TRBV4-3
TGTGCCAGCAGTTACTCCCGCAGGGGGCATATGAACACTGAAGCTTTCTTT | CASSYSRRGHMNTEAFF | TRBJ1-1 | TRBD1 | - | TRBV6-5
TGTGCCAGCAGCGCCGACTACCTACACTCAGATACGCAGCATTTT | CASSADYLHSDTQHF | TRBJ1-5 | - | - | TRBV7-2
TGCGCCAGCAGCTTGTATAACTACGAGCAGTACTTC | CASSLYNYEQYF | TRBJ2-7 | - | - | TRBV5-1
TGCGCCAGCAGCCAACCGTCTGGGCCGGAGGACACTGAAGCTTTCTTT | CASSQPSGPEDTEAFF | TRBJ1-1 | - | - | TRBV4-1
TGTGCCAGCAGCTTAGCGGCTAGCGGGGGCACAGATACGCAGTATTTT | CASSLAASGGTDTQYF | TRBJ2-3 | TRBD2 | - | TRBV7-9
TGTGCCAGCAGTTTAAACCTACAAGGGTCCTATGGCTACACCTTC | CASSLNLQGSYGYTF | TRBJ1-2 | - | few | TRBV12-3/TRBV12-4
TGTGCCAGCAGCTTAAGCAAAGAGACCCAGTACTTC | CASSLSKETQYF | TRBJ2-5 | - | many | TRBV7-6
TGTGCCAGCAGCCTTGGACTAGAATTGCGGAACGAGCAGTACTTC | CASSLGLELRNEQYF | TRBJ2-7 | TRBD2 | few | TRBV6-1
TGCGCCAGCAGCTTATCTTCTGTTAACCAAGAGACCCAGTACTTC | CASSLSSVNQETQYF | TRBJ2-5 | - | once | TRBV5-1
TGTGCCATCAGTGATAGGGGGGCGATTGGGGACGAGCAGTACTTC | CAISDRGAIGDEQYF | TRBJ2-7 | - | - | TRBV10-3
TGTGCCAGCAGCCCCGGGACGCACTGGGGTGAGCAGTTCTTC | CASSPGTHWGEQFF | TRBJ2-1 | - | - | TRBV7-2
TGTGCCAGCTCACCTCTGGACTCCAACACCGGGGAGCTGTTTTTT | CASSPLDSNTGELFF | TRBJ2-2 | - | - | TRBV18
TGTGCCAGCAGCGGAGAGGGGTGGGGAGGACCCTACAATGAGCAGTTCTTC | CASSGEGWGGPYNEQFF | TRBJ2-1 | - | - | TRBV9
TGCAGCGTTGGTCTTACAGACAATGAGCAGTTCTTC | CSVGLTDNEQFF | TRBJ2-1 | - | many | TRBV29-1
TGCAGTGCTTCCCCCAAGGGTAGCGGGATCACAGATACGCAGTATTTT | CSASPKGSGITDTQYF | TRBJ2-3 | TRBD2 | many | TRBV20-1